This T cell receptor beta chain was recovered during a study of siplizumab effects on memory and regulatory T cells. Regarding the study as a whole: It was not possible to assign a naive or memory phenotype to roughly 75-97% of proliferating CD4+ or CD8+ clones. Naive T cells seemed more diverse than memory cells; they also seemed major alloresponse contributors.

About this clone itself: Its specificity is unknown.

Produced via immunoSEQ multiplex PCR; TCRdb's table is partial and in-frame only. This table holds tens of thousands of clones, over 85% found once. The sequencing sample was made of CD8+ T cells sorted from blood. The TCR sequence derives from a human donor in good health.

DNA for the CDR3: TGTGCCAGCGGGGGGGCGGGTTCCTACGAGCAGTACTTC. Translation gives CASGGAGSYEQYF. The chain carries TRBV6-5 and TRBJ2-7; a weak D match, TRBD2 (7 bases). The germline V and J ends were trimmed by 8 bases and 1 base, with 12 bases remaining between them. This CDR3 region has 13 residues. The germline CDR1 and CDR2 sequences are MNHEY and SVGAGI.